This is a list of T cell receptor beta chains from one sample in a study of vaccination and CD4 T cells after COVID-19. TCRdb re-called the PCR reads through MiXCR, storing one row per CDR3 protein. The sample has about 13,000 distinct CDR3 sequences, about 50% seen once; the top ten hold around a sixth. Their recognized antigens are unknown. The specimen sequenced was CD4+ T cells from blood, cultured in vitro. These receptor sequences come from a human donor who had recovered from COVID-19. The CDR3 runs from the conserved cysteine through the conserved F or W. A D gene is named only where the DNA matches it firmly. A clone size is listed for some rows: how often the clone was seen (once, few, many), or a class if it is expanded.

j_call | clone_size | v_call | d_call | cdr3_nt | cdr3_aa
TRBJ2-5 | - | TRBV20-1 | - | TGCAGTGCACAAGACTTCCAAGAGACCCAGTACTTC | CSAQDFQETQYF
TRBJ2-3 | - | TRBV20-1 | - | TGCAGTGCTAGAGTAGGGGGAACCGACACAGATACGCAGTATTTT | CSARVGGTDTDTQYF
TRBJ2-3 | - | TRBV12-3/TRBV12-4 | TRBD1 | TGTGCCAGCAGTTTAGATCGGCAGGGGGCCACAGATACGCAGTATTTT | CASSLDRQGATDTQYF
TRBJ1-2 | large | TRBV6-1 | - | TGTGCCAGCAGGCGCGGAGAAGGCTATGGCTACACCTTC | CASRRGEGYGYTF
TRBJ2-3 | - | TRBV20-1 | TRBD2 | TGCAGTGCTTTGCGCCAACTAGCGGGAGGAGCAGATACGCAGTATTTT | CSALRQLAGGADTQYF
TRBJ1-5 | few | TRBV20-1 | TRBD1 | TGCAGTGCTAGGGGACAGGGAATTAGCAATCAGCCCCAGCATTTT | CSARGQGISNQPQHF
TRBJ2-7 | - | TRBV7-9 | - | TGTGCCAGCAGCTTAGAATACGGGGGCACTTACGAGCAGTACTTC | CASSLEYGGTYEQYF
TRBJ1-1 | few | TRBV7-6 | - | TGTGCCAGCAGCTTAGCCGATAGGAACACTGAAGCTTTCTTT | CASSLADRNTEAFF
TRBJ2-1 | - | TRBV6-5 | - | TGTGCCAGCAGTTCCCTTTGGAATGAGCAGTTCTTC | CASSSLWNEQFF
TRBJ1-2 | - | TRBV19 | - | TGTGCCAGTGCCTCAGGCGGGGTGGCGACTAACTATGGCTACACCTTC | CASASGGVATNYGYTF
TRBJ2-3 | - | TRBV19 | TRBD2 | TGTGCCAGTAGTCTTTCCGGGACTAGGATTCCAGATACGCAGTATTTT | CASSLSGTRIPDTQYF
TRBJ1-6 | - | TRBV20-1 | - | TGCAGTGCTAGAAAGCGCCGGGACAAGTTTAATTCACCCCTCCACTTT | CSARKRRDKFNSPLHF
TRBJ2-1 | - | TRBV20-1 | TRBD2 | TGCAGTGCTAGAGATGTGGGGCGGGAGGACTACAATGAGCAGTTCTTC | CSARDVGREDYNEQFF
TRBJ2-5 | - | TRBV20-1 | TRBD2 | TGCAGTGCACCCGCGGGGGGCCAAGAGACCCAGTACTTC | CSAPAGGQETQYF
TRBJ2-5 | - | TRBV5-6 | TRBD1 | TGTGCCAGCAGCCCCTCAGTGTCGGGACAGGGTGGGACCCAGTACTTC | CASSPSVSGQGGTQYF
TRBJ1-1 | - | TRBV10-3 | - | TGTGCCATTAGACAGGATGAAACATCTGAAGCTTTCTTT | CAIRQDETSEAFF
TRBJ2-7 | - | TRBV11-2 | TRBD2 | TGTGCCAGCAGCCCGGGGACTAGCGGGAGGGCCGGGTACGAGCAGTACTTC | CASSPGTSGRAGYEQYF
TRBJ2-2 | - | TRBV11-3 | TRBD2 | TGTGCCAGCAGCCAAAGAACTAGCGGGATCGGGGAGCTGTTTTTT | CASSQRTSGIGELFF
TRBJ1-1 | - | TRBV9 | - | TGTGCCAGCAGCGTAGGGCTCTGGGGCGACACTGAAGCTTTCTTT | CASSVGLWGDTEAFF
TRBJ2-2 | - | TRBV7-8 | - | TGTGCCAGCAGCTTATCTCCCGGGGCGAACACCGGGGAGCTGTTTTTT | CASSLSPGANTGELFF
TRBJ1-3 | - | TRBV20-1 | TRBD1 | TGCAGTGCTGGGAGGACAGGGGGTGGAAACACCATATATTTT | CSAGRTGGGNTIYF
TRBJ1-5 | few | TRBV2 | TRBD1 | TGTGCCAGCAACAGGGGCTCTCAGCCCCAGCATTTT | CASNRGSQPQHF
TRBJ2-3 | - | TRBV28 | - | TGTGCCAGCGTGGCAGGCACAGATACGCAGTATTTT | CASVAGTDTQYF
TRBJ2-5 | few | TRBV7-9 | - | TGTGCCAGCAGCTTGGAGTCGGGGACCCAGTACTTC | CASSLESGTQYF
TRBJ2-7 | - | TRBV7-9 | TRBD2 | TGTGCCAGCAGCCCATTGGGACTAGGTTCCTACGAGCAGTACTTC | CASSPLGLGSYEQYF
TRBJ2-1 | - | TRBV24-1 | TRBD2 | TGTGCCACCAGTGATGGGACTAGCGGGAGGTCCTACAATGAGCAGTTCTTC | CATSDGTSGRSYNEQFF
TRBJ2-3 | - | TRBV5-1 | - | TGCGCCAGTGAAATGGAGGGCACAGATACGCAGTATTTT | CASEMEGTDTQYF
TRBJ2-3 | - | TRBV24-1 | - | TGTGCCACCAGAACACACGTTGCAGATACGCAGTATTTT | CATRTHVADTQYF
TRBJ1-1 | few | TRBV7-3 | - | TGTGCCAGCAGCCAAGGGCAGGGAACTGAAGCTTTCTTT | CASSQGQGTEAFF
TRBJ1-6 | few | TRBV30 | - | TGTGCCTGGAGTCGCGCCCGCGGAGGGTCACCCCTCCACTTT | CAWSRARGGSPLHF
TRBJ2-7 | few | TRBV6-4 | - | TGTGCCAGCAGTGAATTACTAGGAAGCGAGCAGTACTTC | CASSELLGSEQYF
TRBJ2-5 | - | TRBV19 | TRBD2 | TGTGCCAGTATGTCTCGAGGGACTATGGAGACCCAGTACTTC | CASMSRGTMETQYF
TRBJ1-2 | - | TRBV1 | - | TGCACCAGCAGCCAATATTACCTCGGGACGCCCAACTATGGCTACACCTTC | CTSSQYYLGTPNYGYTF
TRBJ1-1 | few | TRBV6-1 | - | TGTGCCAGCATCAGGCAGGCGATGAACACTGAAGCTTTCTTT | CASIRQAMNTEAFF
TRBJ2-3 | - | TRBV20-1 | TRBD2 | TGCAGTGCTAGATCACCTCTCGGGACTAGCGGTACAGATACGCAGTATTTT | CSARSPLGTSGTDTQYF
TRBJ2-7 | - | TRBV10-3 | - | TGTGCCATCGGCAAGATCTCCTACGAGCAGTACTTC | CAIGKISYEQYF
TRBJ2-1 | - | TRBV6-1 | - | TGTGCCAGCAGATCCCAGGGACAGGGGAGCGGGAGGGCCTACAATGAGCAGTTCTTC | CASRSQGQGSGRAYNEQFF
TRBJ2-7 | - | TRBV7-3 | - | TGTGCCAGCAGCCGGGGGCAGACCTACGAGCAGTACTTC | CASSRGQTYEQYF
TRBJ2-6 | - | TRBV27 | - | TGTGCCAGCAGTTTTCCCAGGACATCTGGGGCCAACGTCCTGACTTTC | CASSFPRTSGANVLTF
TRBJ2-3 | few | TRBV6-5 | - | TGTGCCAGCAGTTACGGAGGCGGGGCAGGGACAGATACGCAGTATTTT | CASSYGGGAGTDTQYF
TRBJ2-6 | - | TRBV27 | - | TGTGCCAGCAGTTTTTGGGGCTCTGGGGCCAACGTCCTGACTTTC | CASSFWGSGANVLTF
TRBJ1-2 | - | TRBV20-1 | - | TGCAGTGCTAGAGATGCGGCTTGGGGACGAGTGGGAGGCTACACCTTC | CSARDAAWGRVGGYTF
TRBJ1-5 | few | TRBV10-1 | - | TGCGCCAGCAGTGAGTCGTGGGGACAGCCCCAGCATTTT | CASSESWGQPQHF
TRBJ2-1 | - | TRBV15 | - | TGTGCCACCAGCCTAGGCTACAATGAGCAGTTCTTC | CATSLGYNEQFF
TRBJ2-2 | - | TRBV20-1 | - | TGCAGTGCTCTACCGTCTGCCGGGGAGCTGTTTTTT | CSALPSAGELFF
TRBJ2-3 | once | TRBV5-1 | TRBD2 | TGCGCCAGCAGTCAAAGCGGGATGGATACGCAGTATTTT | CASSQSGMDTQYF
TRBJ1-5 | few | TRBV7-2 | - | TGTGCCAGCAGCCAGGACGGTCAGGTCGGCCAGCCCCAGCATTTT | CASSQDGQVGQPQHF
TRBJ2-7 | once | TRBV6-2/TRBV6-3 | - | TGTGCCAGCAGTTCCGGGGACCTCCACGAGCAGTACTTC | CASSSGDLHEQYF
TRBJ1-1 | - | TRBV28 | - | TGTGCCAGCAGTCCAAACCTTGGGGAAGTATGGACTGAAGCTTTCTTT | CASSPNLGEVWTEAFF
TRBJ2-3 | - | TRBV6-4 | TRBD2 | TGTGCCAGCAGTGGGGTAGCGGGAGGCACAGATACGCAGTATTTT | CASSGVAGGTDTQYF
TRBJ2-3 | - | TRBV20-1 | TRBD2 | TGCAGTGCCCCTCGGCGACCAGCGGGGGCCACAGATACGCAGTATTTT | CSAPRRPAGATDTQYF
TRBJ1-2 | - | TRBV20-1 | - | TGCAGTGCCTATACAGGTGGCTATGGCTACACCTTC | CSAYTGGYGYTF
TRBJ2-5 | - | TRBV6-2/TRBV6-3 | TRBD2 | TGTGCCAGCAGTACCCACGGACTAGCGGGGAAAGAGACCCAGTACTTC | CASSTHGLAGKETQYF
TRBJ1-5 | - | TRBV18 | - | TGTGCCAGCTCATCGGACACCAATCAGCCCCAGCATTTT | CASSSDTNQPQHF
TRBJ2-3 | - | TRBV7-2 | TRBD2 | TGTGCCAGCAGCTTGGGGACTAGCGGGAGCACAGATACGCAGTATTTT | CASSLGTSGSTDTQYF
TRBJ1-2 | - | TRBV7-9 | - | TGTGCCAGCAGCTTAGTAAACTATGGCTACACCTTC | CASSLVNYGYTF
TRBJ2-1 | once | TRBV20-1 | - | TGCAGTGCTAGAGACTATAGCGCTCGGTCCCCCAATGAGCAGTTCTTC | CSARDYSARSPNEQFF